This T cell receptor (beta chain) was sequenced in a study of cytomegalovirus exposure and HLA in healthy donors. This clone was observed a few times. The antigen is unknown. In the PCR, 60 Vbeta and 13 Jbeta primers were used. TCRdb keeps only in-frame clones here, not all; method: immunoSEQ multiplex PCR. The data hold some 140,000 clones, with roughly 80% observed a single time. CDR1 SGHTA and CDR2 FQGTGA come from the germline V gene. Trimming left V 3 bases short and J 3 bases short, with 7 bases between. CDR3 size: 13 residues. Findings and limits, study-wide: A later analysis reported that several of the most significant clusters appeared to be linked to common viral pathogens, among them Epstein-Barr virus. Solely CMV serostatus was available to characterize immune exposure.

The rearrangement uses TRBV7-3 and TRBJ2-3; D is unresolved. The TCR comes from a man in his thirties or forties in good health and CMV-seronegative. The sequencing sample was made of PBMCs. DNA of the CDR3: TGTGCCAGCAGCTTTGACGGGACAGATACGCAGTATTTT. Translated, it gives CASSFDGTDTQYF.